This T cell receptor beta chain is drawn from a study of blood T cell repertoires in COVID-19. The V and J ends lost 7 bases and 0 bases respectively, with 18 bases between them. The CDR3 extends over 16 amino acids. Libraries were prepared by immunoSEQ multiplex PCR; TCRdb keeps only in-frame clonotypes and omits some of them. The table records about 160,000 clones, about 80% of them present only once. The TCR originated in a woman older than 75 with acute or convalescent COVID-19. Sequenced material: peripheral blood. V gene TRBV23-1 combines with J gene TRBJ1-1, with D tentatively TRBD1 (5 bases). TRBV23-1 is an open reading frame, and its role is uncertain. CDR3 in amino acids: CASTTVSTVMNTEAFF. CDR3 bases: TGCGCCAGCACCACAGTATCGACAGTCATGAACACTGAAGCTTTCTTT.